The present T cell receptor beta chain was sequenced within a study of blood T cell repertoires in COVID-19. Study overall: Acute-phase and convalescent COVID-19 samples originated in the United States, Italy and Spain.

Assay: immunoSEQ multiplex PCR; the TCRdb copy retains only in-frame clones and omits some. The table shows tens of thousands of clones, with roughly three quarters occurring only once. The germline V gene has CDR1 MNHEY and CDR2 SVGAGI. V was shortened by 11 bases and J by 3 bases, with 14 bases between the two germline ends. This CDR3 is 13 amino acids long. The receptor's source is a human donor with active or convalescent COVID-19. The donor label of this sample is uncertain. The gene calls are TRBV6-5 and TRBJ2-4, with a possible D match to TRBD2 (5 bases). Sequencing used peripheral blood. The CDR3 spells CACKSGDKNIQYF. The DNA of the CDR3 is TGTGCCTGCAAAAGCGGAGACAAAAACATTCAGTACTTC.